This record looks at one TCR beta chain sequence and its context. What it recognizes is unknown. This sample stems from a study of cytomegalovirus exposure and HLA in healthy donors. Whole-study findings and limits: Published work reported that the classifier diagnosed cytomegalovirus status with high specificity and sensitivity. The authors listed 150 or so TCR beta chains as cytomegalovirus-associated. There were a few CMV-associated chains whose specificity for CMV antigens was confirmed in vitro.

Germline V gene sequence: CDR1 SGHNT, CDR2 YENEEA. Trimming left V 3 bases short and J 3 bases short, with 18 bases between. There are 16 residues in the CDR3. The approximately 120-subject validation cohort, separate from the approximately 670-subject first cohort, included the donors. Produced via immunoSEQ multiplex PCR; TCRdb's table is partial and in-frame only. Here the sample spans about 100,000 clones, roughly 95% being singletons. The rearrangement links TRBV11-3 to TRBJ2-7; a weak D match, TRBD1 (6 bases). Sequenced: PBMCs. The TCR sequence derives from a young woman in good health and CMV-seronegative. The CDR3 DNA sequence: TGTGCCAGCAGCTTTATAGGGACAAGGACCCACTACGAGCAGTACTTC. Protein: CASSFIGTRTHYEQYF.